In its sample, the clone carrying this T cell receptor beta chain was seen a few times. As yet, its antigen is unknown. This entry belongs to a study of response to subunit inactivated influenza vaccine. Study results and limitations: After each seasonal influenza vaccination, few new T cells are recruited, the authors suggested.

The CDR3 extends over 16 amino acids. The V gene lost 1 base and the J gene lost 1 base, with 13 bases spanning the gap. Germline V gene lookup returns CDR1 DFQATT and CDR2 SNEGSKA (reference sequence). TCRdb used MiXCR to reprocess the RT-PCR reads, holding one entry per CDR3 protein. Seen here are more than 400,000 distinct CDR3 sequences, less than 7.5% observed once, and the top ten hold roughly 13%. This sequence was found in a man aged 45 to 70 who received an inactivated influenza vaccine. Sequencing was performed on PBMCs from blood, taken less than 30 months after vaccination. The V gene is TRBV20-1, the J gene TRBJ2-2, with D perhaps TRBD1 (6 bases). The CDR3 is CSARANRVMNTGELFF. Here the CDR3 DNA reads TGCAGTGCTAGAGCCAACAGGGTCATGAACACCGGGGAGCTGTTTTTT.